Listed below are T cell receptor beta chains from one sample, sequenced in a study of shared clonotypes between healthy human individuals. Measured with immunoSEQ multiplex PCR; TCRdb has only the in-frame clones, and not every one. The top ten clones hold 0.37% of a sample with about 2.5 million clones, 85% to 95% of them seen once. Source material: naive CD4+ T cells from PBMCs. The receptors were sampled from a man in his late teens or twenties in good health. Some clones in this sample may be carry-over from other donors' samples. Both conserved end residues are trimmed from each CDR3. A D gene is named only where the DNA matches it firmly.

D: -; V: TRBV15; J: TRBJ1-1; CDR3: ATSSIDRSEAF
D: TRBD1; V: TRBV2; J: TRBJ2-7; CDR3: ASKGTGSSYEQY
D: TRBD1; V: TRBV28; J: TRBJ2-3; CDR3: ASSPPDRGSQTQY
D: -; V: TRBV15; J: TRBJ1-1; CDR3: ATSRAEGGNTEAF
D: -; V: TRBV5-1; J: TRBJ1-4; CDR3: ASSFRQGGGKLF
D: TRBD1; V: TRBV7-8; J: TRBJ2-1; CDR3: ASSAGQGSGEQF
D: TRBD1; V: TRBV7-8; J: TRBJ1-1; CDR3: ASAQGGHTEAF
D: -; V: TRBV28; J: TRBJ2-1; CDR3: ASATKRTVGNEQF
D: -; V: TRBV18; J: TRBJ2-3; CDR3: ASSLGANTDTQY
D: -; V: TRBV5-6; J: TRBJ2-3; CDR3: ASSLRLGDTQY
D: -; V: TRBV18; J: TRBJ2-5; CDR3: ASSPPFRDGKETQY
D: -; V: TRBV5-4; J: TRBJ1-1; CDR3: ASSLVGQPAF
D: TRBD1; V: TRBV11-2; J: TRBJ2-5; CDR3: ASSPGTARETQY
D: -; V: TRBV28; J: TRBJ1-2; CDR3: ASSLFSGGVENYGYT
D: TRBD1; V: TRBV7-9; J: TRBJ1-3; CDR3: ASSLGTGGYGNTIY
D: -; V: TRBV28; J: TRBJ2-2; CDR3: ASSSGRTMPGELF
D: TRBD1; V: TRBV19; J: TRBJ1-5; CDR3: ASTLWAGGQQPQH
D: -; V: TRBV28; J: TRBJ2-1; CDR3: ASSLLSGGFAGPPYNEQF
D: -; V: TRBV10-3; J: TRBJ1-5; CDR3: AISESPRGDQPQH
D: TRBD1; V: TRBV6-6; J: TRBJ1-5; CDR3: ASSYWDRAVQPQH
D: -; V: TRBV29-1; J: TRBJ1-2; CDR3: SVEDYRLTRQPGYT
D: TRBD1; V: TRBV10-3; J: TRBJ1-5; CDR3: AISEGQANQPQH
D: TRBD1; V: TRBV27; J: TRBJ1-4; CDR3: ASSSDRSGGIANEKLF
D: -; V: TRBV9; J: TRBJ2-3; CDR3: ASSPSPTDTQY
D: -; V: TRBV5-6; J: TRBJ2-5; CDR3: ASSGQLVQETQY
D: -; V: TRBV2; J: TRBJ2-6; CDR3: ASSEFSGANVLT
D: TRBD1; V: TRBV6-1; J: TRBJ2-7; CDR3: ASSEGGQLTYEQY
D: -; V: TRBV11-2; J: TRBJ2-5; CDR3: ASSLSPTRRETQY
D: -; V: TRBV20-1; J: TRBJ2-5; CDR3: SVNAQETQY
D: -; V: TRBV6-1; J: TRBJ1-1; CDR3: ASREPGGVTTEAF
D: -; V: TRBV30; J: TRBJ2-3; CDR3: AWSTTDTQY
D: TRBD2; V: TRBV9; J: TRBJ2-7; CDR3: ASSAGTRGLAGDYEQY
D: -; V: TRBV27; J: TRBJ2-1; CDR3: ASSRGSSYNEQF
D: TRBD2; V: TRBV7-9; J: TRBJ2-3; CDR3: ASSLLAGGADTQY
D: -; V: TRBV5-1; J: TRBJ2-6; CDR3: ASSLERGPGANVLT
D: -; V: TRBV9; J: TRBJ2-1; CDR3: ASSVVGTSQF
D: TRBD1; V: TRBV5-1; J: TRBJ2-7; CDR3: ASSLQGAMAYEQY
D: -; V: TRBV28; J: TRBJ1-3; CDR3: ASGPRLSSGNTIY
D: -; V: TRBV29-1; J: TRBJ2-5; CDR3: SIARQGQETQY
D: TRBD1; V: TRBV5-1; J: TRBJ1-6; CDR3: ASSSRQGGNSPLH
D: -; V: TRBV9; J: TRBJ2-5; CDR3: ASSVVPGETQY
D: -; V: TRBV4-3; J: TRBJ1-1; CDR3: ASSQDPTGNTEAF
D: -; V: TRBV6-5; J: TRBJ2-6; CDR3: ASSYWAAGANVLT
D: -; V: TRBV2; J: TRBJ1-6; CDR3: ASSYNSPLH
D: -; V: TRBV6-4; J: TRBJ1-1; CDR3: AMGPMNTEAF
D: TRBD1; V: TRBV4-2; J: TRBJ1-6; CDR3: ASRLEGQGNSPLH
D: TRBD2; V: TRBV10-3; J: TRBJ2-1; CDR3: AVMQGTSGSYNEQF
D: -; V: TRBV11-3; J: TRBJ1-1; CDR3: ASSLDLDLTEAF
D: TRBD1; V: TRBV30; J: TRBJ2-2; CDR3: AWSKRDSGAGELF
D: -; V: TRBV18; J: TRBJ1-2; CDR3: ASSPSIRDGYT
D: -; V: TRBV5-1; J: TRBJ1-2; CDR3: ASSFTPGAARRGYT
D: -; V: TRBV2; J: TRBJ2-6; CDR3: ASSEGSSSGANVLT
D: -; V: TRBV5-1; J: TRBJ2-7; CDR3: ASSLGMGGSYEQY